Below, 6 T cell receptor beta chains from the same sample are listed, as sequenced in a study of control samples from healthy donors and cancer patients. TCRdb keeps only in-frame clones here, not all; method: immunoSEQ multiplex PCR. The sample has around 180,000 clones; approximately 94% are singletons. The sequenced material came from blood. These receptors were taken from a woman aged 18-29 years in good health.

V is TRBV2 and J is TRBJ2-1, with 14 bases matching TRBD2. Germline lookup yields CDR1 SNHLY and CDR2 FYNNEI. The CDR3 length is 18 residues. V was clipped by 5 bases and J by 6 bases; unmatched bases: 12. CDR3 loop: CASSYSPGLAGEGNEQFF. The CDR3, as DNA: TGTGCCAGCAGTTATTCACCGGGACTAGCGGGAGAGGGCAATGAGCAGTTCTTC.

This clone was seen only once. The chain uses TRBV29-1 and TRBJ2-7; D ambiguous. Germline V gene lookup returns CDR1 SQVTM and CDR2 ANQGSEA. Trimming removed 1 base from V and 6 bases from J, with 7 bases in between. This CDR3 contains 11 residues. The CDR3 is CSVEGRGEQYF. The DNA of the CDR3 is TGCAGCGTTGAAGGCAGAGGCGAGCAGTACTTC.

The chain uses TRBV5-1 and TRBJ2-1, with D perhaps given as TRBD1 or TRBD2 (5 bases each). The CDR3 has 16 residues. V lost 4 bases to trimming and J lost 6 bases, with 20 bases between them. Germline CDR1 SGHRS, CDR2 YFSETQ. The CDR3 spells CASSRAGTAAFNEQFF. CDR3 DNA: TGCGCCAGCAGCCGGGCCGGGACGGCAGCCTTCAATGAGCAGTTCTTC.

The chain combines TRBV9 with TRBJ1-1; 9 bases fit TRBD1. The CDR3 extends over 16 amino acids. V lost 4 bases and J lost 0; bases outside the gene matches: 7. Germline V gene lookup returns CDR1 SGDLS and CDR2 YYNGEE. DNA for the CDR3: TGTGCCAGCAGCCCTCGGGACAGGGTTATGAACACTGAAGCTTTCTTT. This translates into CASSPRDRVMNTEAFF.

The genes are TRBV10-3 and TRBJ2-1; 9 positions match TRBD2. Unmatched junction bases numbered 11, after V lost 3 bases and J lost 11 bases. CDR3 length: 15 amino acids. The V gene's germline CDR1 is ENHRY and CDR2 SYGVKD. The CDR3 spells CAISDTLEAGGKQFF. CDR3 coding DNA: TGTGCCATCAGTGACACCCTTGAAGCGGGAGGAAAGCAGTTCTTC.

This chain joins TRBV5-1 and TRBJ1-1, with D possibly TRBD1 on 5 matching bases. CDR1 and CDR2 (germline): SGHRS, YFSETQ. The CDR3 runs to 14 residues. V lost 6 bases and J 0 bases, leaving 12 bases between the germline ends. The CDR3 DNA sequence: TGCGCCAGCACAGCCGGGGGTATGAACACTGAAGCTTTCTTT. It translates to CASTAGGMNTEAFF.